This entry describes one T cell receptor (beta chain). These data come from a study of blood T cell repertoires in COVID-19. Across the whole study: PBMCs, B-cell-depleted T cells, or T cells provided the cDNA or gDNA that made up the material.

Categorization into cohorts depended on clinical history that participants reported. Recovery among Cohort 3 donors was established by two negative PCRs, clearance, or symptom resolution. J was trimmed by 1 base and V by 8 bases; bases with no gene match: 8. Germline V gives CDR1 LGHNA, CDR2 YSLEER. This CDR3 is built from 15 residues. Generated by immunoSEQ multiplex PCR, the TCRdb table keeps only in-frame clones and is missing some. The table lists some 380,000 clones, 70% to 90% of them singletons. The chain employs TRBV4-3 and TRBJ2-5; 9 nucleotides align to TRBD2. Sequenced sample: PBMCs or T cells enriched from blood (not recorded which). This sequence was found in a man younger than 40 who had recovered from COVID-19. CDR3: CASARLAEFQETQYF. The CDR3 nucleotides are TGCGCCAGCGCACGACTAGCGGAATTCCAAGAGACCCAGTACTTC.